This note documents a single TCR beta chain sequence. This entry belongs to a study of blood T cell repertoires in COVID-19. Background on the study: T cells, B-cell-depleted T cells, or PBMCs provided the cDNA or gDNA that served as material.

Original handling: Researchers report that nucleated cell counts were estimated from reference gene primer amplification. Method: immunoSEQ multiplex PCR; TCRdb's copy keeps in-frame clones and lacks some. V, J and clone size are taken as reported in that table, and D and trimming were inferred from the DNA itself. Of about 240,000 clones in the sample, more than 75% were seen once. The CDR3 totals 16 residues. V lost 5 bases to trimming and J lost 3 bases; unmatched junction nucleotides: 9. The germline V gene encodes CDR1 SGHTA and CDR2 FQGNSA. The receptor comes from a woman aged 55-70 years with active or convalescent COVID-19. The specimen sequenced was peripheral blood. This chain joins TRBV7-2 and TRBJ1-2; 10 positions match TRBD1. Written as DNA, the CDR3 is TGTGCCAGCAGCCCGGGACAGGGGCCCTTTGACTATGGCTACACCTTC. It is translated as CASSPGQGPFDYGYTF.